One and the same sample provided the 9 T cell receptor beta chains below, sequenced in a study of OX40 agonist ivuxolimab in advanced cancers. The assay was immunoSEQ multiplex PCR, and TCRdb's table has in-frame clones only and misses some. In the table there are about 50,000 clones, roughly three quarters of which are singletons. The source was CD4+ or CD8+ T cells sorted from blood, collected in a trial of the OX40 agonist ivuxolimab. The receptors here all came from an adult with an advanced solid tumor such as melanoma, head and neck, liver or kidney cancer.

This chain uses TRBV29-1 with TRBJ1-2, with TRBD1 matching 7 bases. The CDR3 extends over 11 amino acids. From germline, CDR1 is SQVTM and CDR2 ANQGSEA. J gave up 8 bases and V 8 bases, and 8 bases lay outside the gene matches. The CDR3, as DNA: TGCAGCATCGTACAGGGGCGAGGCTACACCTTC. It translates to CSIVQGRGYTF.

This clone was detected once. The chain employs TRBV5-1 and TRBJ1-2; D not certain. The CDR3 extends over 15 amino acids. CDR1 and CDR2 (germline): SGHRS, YFSETQ. Trimming removed 0 bases at V and 8 bases at J, with 17 bases between. CDR3 loop: CASSLETASSRGYTF. In nucleotides, the CDR3 is TGCGCCAGCAGCTTGGAGACGGCTTCTTCAAGAGGCTACACCTTC.

CDR3 protein: CASSASLAGVYTDTQYF. The CDR3 coding sequence is TGTGCCAGCAGCGCCTCACTAGCGGGAGTGTACACAGATACGCAGTATTTT. This rearrangement joins TRBV9 to TRBJ2-3, with 11 positions matching TRBD2. The CDR3 totals 17 residues. J was trimmed by 2 bases and V by 3 bases; bases with no gene match: 8. Per germline, CDR1 SGDLS and CDR2 YYNGEE. Using reference TRBV9 and TRBJ2-3 for the parts outside the CDR3, the full variable domain is DSGVTQTPKHLITATGQRVTLRCSPRSGDLSVYWYQQSLDQGLQFLIQYYNGEERAKGNILERFSAQQFPDLHSELNLSSLELGDSALYFCASSASLAGVYTDTQYFGPGTRLTVL.

The chain recombines TRBV27 with TRBJ1-2; TRBD1 matches at 7 bases. Germline CDR1 is MNHEY and CDR2 is SMNVEV (reference sequence). Trimming at V came to 6 bases and at J to 7 bases, leaving 2 bases not matched to a gene. The CDR3 has 11 amino acids. The CDR3 nucleotides are TGTGCCAGCAGACAGGGGTCTGGCTACACCTTC. Translation: CASRQGSGYTF.

This rearrangement joins TRBV6-1 to TRBJ1-5, with unresolved D. CDR1 is MNHNS, CDR2 SASEGT, per germline. The CDR3 extends over 14 amino acids. The V gene lost 0 bases and the J gene lost 1 base, with 4 bases spanning the gap. The CDR3 reads CASSEAGSNQPQHF. The CDR3 nucleotides are TGTGCCAGCAGTGAAGCGGGGAGCAATCAGCCCCAGCATTTT.

The V call is TRBV9, the J call TRBJ1-1, with a possible D match to TRBD1 (6 bases). V lost 0 bases, J lost 0 bases, and 15 bases lay in between. CDR1 and CDR2 (germline): SGDLS, YYNGEE. The CDR3 has 17 residues. CDR3 coding DNA: TGTGCCAGCAGCGTAGCAGGGGCAGGGTTTATGAACACTGAAGCTTTCTTT. Its translation is CASSVAGAGFMNTEAFF.

The genes are TRBV12-5 and TRBJ1-1; D ambiguous. The CDR3 runs to 12 residues. Germline-derived CDR1 and CDR2 are LGHNT and FRNRAP. V lost 6 bases and J lost 3, with 8 bases in between. The CDR3: CASGPGYTEAFF. In DNA, the CDR3 is TGTGCTAGTGGCCCAGGATACACTGAAGCTTTCTTT.

This chain joins TRBV2 and TRBJ2-3; 7 nucleotides agree with TRBD2. V dropped 3 bases and J dropped 3; count of bases not matched to a gene: 6. This CDR3 contains 15 residues. The germline CDR1 and CDR2 sequences are SNHLY and FYNNEI. DNA of the CDR3: TGTGCCAGCAGTGAGAGCGGGATAGGGACAGATACGCAGTATTTT. Protein product: CASSESGIGTDTQYF.

V usage is TRBV4-1 and J usage is TRBJ2-1; no clear D. CDR1 is MGHRA, CDR2 YSYEKL, per germline. Trimming left V 5 bases short and J 0 bases short, with 11 bases between. The CDR3 is made up of 15 amino acids. In nucleotides, the CDR3 is TGCGCCAGCAGCGTGAGACAAGACTCCTACAATGAGCAGTTCTTC. This gives the protein CASSVRQDSYNEQFF.